Below, one T cell receptor beta chain is given with its context. As yet, its antigen is unknown. These data come from a study of T cells in Graves' hyperthyroidism and ophthalmopathy. General study results and limits: Among clonotypes expanded in thyroid above 0.001, most were also found in blood.

Each diagnosis was grounded in clinical symptoms, serum thyroxine and TRAb, thyroid ultrasound, and orbital computed tomography. The ends were cut back, 5 bases at V and 3 bases at J, with 23 bases in the middle. Germline loops: CDR1 MRHNA, CDR2 SNTAGT. The CDR3 is 18 amino acids. Amplified TCR beta CDR3 regions derived from RNA transcripts. First-round RT-PCR of the TCR CDR3 relied on the HTBI primer set. In TCRdb, the multiplex PCR reads were re-called with MiXCR into one record per CDR3 protein. The table includes hundreds of thousands of distinct CDR3 sequences, roughly 13% detected once. This receptor was taken from a woman aged 25 to 39 with Graves' hyperthyroidism. Sequenced material: blood. The gene calls are TRBV6-4 and TRBJ2-1; possibly TRBD2 for D (6 bases). The CDR3 loop reads CASSPPLGAGGGYNEQFF. The CDR3 nucleotides read TGTGCCAGCAGTCCCCCGTTAGGAGCGGGTGGTGGCTACAATGAGCAGTTCTTC.